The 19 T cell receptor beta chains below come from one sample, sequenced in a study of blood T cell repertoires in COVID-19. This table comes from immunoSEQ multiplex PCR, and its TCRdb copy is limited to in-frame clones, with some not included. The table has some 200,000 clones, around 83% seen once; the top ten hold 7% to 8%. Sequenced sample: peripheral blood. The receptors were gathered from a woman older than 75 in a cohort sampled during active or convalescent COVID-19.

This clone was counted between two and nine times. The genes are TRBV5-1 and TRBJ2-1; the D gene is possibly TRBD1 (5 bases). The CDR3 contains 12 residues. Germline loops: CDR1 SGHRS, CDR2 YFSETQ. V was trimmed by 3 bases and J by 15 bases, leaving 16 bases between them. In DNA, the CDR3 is TGCGCCAGCAGCTCGGAAAGTGGGGCCGGGTTCTTC. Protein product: CASSSESGAGFF.

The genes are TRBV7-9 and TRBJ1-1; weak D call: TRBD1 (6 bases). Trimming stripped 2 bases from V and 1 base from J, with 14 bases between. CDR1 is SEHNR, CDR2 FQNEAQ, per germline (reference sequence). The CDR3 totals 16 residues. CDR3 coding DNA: TGTGCCAGCAGCTTAAGGTTGGGGGCAGCGAACACTGAAGCTTTCTTT. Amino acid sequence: CASSLRLGAANTEAFF.

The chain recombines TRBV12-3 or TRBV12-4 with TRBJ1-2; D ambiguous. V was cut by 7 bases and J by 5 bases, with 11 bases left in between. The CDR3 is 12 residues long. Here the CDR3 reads CASTLGGYGYTF. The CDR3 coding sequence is TGTGCCAGCACCCTTGGCGGGTATGGCTACACCTTC.

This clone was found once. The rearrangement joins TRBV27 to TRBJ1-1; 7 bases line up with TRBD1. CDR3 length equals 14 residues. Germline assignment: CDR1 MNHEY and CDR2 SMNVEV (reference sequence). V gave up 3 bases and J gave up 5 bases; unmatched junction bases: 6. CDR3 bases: TGTGCCAGCAGTTTTCAGGGGGGTAGGACTGAAGCTTTCTTT. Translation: CASSFQGGRTEAFF.

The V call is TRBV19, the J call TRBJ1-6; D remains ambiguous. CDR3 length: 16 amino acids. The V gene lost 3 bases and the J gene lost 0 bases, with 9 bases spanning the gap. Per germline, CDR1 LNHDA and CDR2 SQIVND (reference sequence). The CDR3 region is CASSMRRSSYNSPLHF. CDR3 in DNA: TGTGCCAGTAGTATGCGTCGGAGCTCCTATAATTCACCCCTCCACTTT.

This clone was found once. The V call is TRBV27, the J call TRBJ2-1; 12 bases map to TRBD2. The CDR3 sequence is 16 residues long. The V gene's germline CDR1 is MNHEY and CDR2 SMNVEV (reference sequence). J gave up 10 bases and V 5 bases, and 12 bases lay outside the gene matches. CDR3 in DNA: TGTGCCAGCAGTCCGGGACTAGCGGGCCTCTTCAGGGAGCAGTTCTTC. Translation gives CASSPGLAGLFREQFF.

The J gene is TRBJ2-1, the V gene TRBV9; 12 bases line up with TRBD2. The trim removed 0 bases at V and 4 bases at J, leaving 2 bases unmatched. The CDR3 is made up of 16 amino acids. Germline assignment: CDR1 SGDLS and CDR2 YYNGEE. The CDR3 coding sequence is TGTGCCAGCAGCGTAGGACTAGCGGGAGTGTACAATGAGCAGTTCTTC. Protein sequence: CASSVGLAGVYNEQFF.

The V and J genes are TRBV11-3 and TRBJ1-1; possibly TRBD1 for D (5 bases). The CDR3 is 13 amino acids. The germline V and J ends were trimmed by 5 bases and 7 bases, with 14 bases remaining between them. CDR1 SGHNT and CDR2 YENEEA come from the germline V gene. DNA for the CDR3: TGTGCCAGCAGCCCTACGCCTGACAGTGAAGCTTTCTTT. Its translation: CASSPTPDSEAFF.

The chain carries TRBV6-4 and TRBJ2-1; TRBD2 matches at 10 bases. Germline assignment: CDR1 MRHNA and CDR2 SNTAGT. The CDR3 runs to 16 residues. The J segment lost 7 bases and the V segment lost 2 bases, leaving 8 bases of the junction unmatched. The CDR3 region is CASSDHLAGARNEQFF. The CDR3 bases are TGTGCCAGCAGTGACCATCTAGCGGGAGCACGTAATGAGCAGTTCTTC.

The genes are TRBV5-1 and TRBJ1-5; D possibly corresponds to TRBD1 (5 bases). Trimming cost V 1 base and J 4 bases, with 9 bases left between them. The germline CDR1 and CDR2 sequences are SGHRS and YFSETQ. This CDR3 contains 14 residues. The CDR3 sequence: CASSLTGENQPQHF. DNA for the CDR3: TGCGCCAGCAGCTTGACAGGAGAGAATCAGCCCCAGCATTTT.

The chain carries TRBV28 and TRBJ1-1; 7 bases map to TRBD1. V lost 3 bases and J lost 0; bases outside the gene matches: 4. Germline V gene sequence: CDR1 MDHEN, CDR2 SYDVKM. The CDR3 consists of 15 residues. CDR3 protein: CASSFEGAVNTEAFF. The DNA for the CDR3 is TGTGCCAGCAGTTTCGAGGGGGCGGTGAACACTGAAGCTTTCTTT.

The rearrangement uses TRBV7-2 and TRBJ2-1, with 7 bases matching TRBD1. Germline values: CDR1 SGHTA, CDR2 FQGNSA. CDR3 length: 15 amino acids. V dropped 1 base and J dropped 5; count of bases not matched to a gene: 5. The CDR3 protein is CASSLEQGKNNEQFF. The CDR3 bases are TGTGCCAGCAGCTTAGAACAGGGGAAGAACAATGAGCAGTTCTTC.

CDR3 DNA: TGTGCCAGTTCACTCATTTTCTACGGGACAGGGAGCTCGCCCGGCTACACCTTC. Its protein is CASSLIFYGTGSSPGYTF. The V gene is TRBV19, the J gene TRBJ1-2, with 9 bases lining up with TRBD1. The length of the CDR3 is 18 residues. Germline CDR1 LNHDA, CDR2 SQIVND (reference sequence). The junction had 24 bases not matched to a gene; V was cut back by 8 bases and J by 8 bases. The whole variable domain, filled in from reference TRBV19 and TRBJ1-2, reads DGGITQSPKYLFRKEGQNVTLSCEQNLNHDAMYWYRQDPGQGLRLIYYSQIVNDFQKGDIAEGYSVSREKKESFPLTVTSAQKNPTAFYLCASSLIFYGTGSSPGYTFGSGTRLTVV.

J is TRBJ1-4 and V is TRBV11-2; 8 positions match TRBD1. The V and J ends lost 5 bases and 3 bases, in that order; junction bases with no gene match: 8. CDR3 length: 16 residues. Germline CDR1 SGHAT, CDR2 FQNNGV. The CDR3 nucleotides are TGTGCCAGCAGCCCATGGACAGGGCTGGCTAATGAAAAACTGTTTTTT. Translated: CASSPWTGLANEKLFF. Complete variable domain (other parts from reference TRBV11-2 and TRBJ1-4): EAGVAQSPRYKIIEKRQSVAFWCNPISGHATLYWYQQILGQGPKLLIQFQNNGVVDDSQLPKDRFSAERLKGVDSTLKIQPAKLEDSAVYLCASSPWTGLANEKLFFGSGTQLSVL.

CDR3 DNA sequence: TGTGCCAGCAGTGAATTTGGGAAACCGGGGAACGATGAGCAGTTCTTC. Protein sequence: CASSEFGKPGNDEQFF. The chain joins TRBV6-1 to TRBJ2-1, with D maybe TRBD2 (5 bases). The germline CDR1 and CDR2 sequences are MNHNS and SASEGT. V lost 2 bases and J lost 8, with 19 bases in between. CDR3 size: 16 residues.

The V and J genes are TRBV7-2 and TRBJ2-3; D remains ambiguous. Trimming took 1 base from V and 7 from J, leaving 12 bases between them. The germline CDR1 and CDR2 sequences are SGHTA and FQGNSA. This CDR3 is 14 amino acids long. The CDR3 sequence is CASSLGVAPYTQYF. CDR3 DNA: TGTGCCAGCAGCTTAGGTGTAGCACCTTATACGCAGTATTTT.

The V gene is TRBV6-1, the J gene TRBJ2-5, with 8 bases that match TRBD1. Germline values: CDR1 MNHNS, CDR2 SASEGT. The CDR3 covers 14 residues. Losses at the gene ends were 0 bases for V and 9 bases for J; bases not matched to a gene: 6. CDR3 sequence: CASSEALHRGAQYF. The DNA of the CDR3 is TGTGCCAGCAGTGAAGCGCTTCACAGGGGGGCCCAGTACTTC.

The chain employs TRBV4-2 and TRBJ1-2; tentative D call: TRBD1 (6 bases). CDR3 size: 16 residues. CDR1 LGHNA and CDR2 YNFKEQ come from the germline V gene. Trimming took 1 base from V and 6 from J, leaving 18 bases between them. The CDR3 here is CASSQVFRQGSDGYTF. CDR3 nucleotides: TGTGCCAGCAGCCAAGTCTTCCGCCAGGGGTCGGATGGCTACACCTTC.

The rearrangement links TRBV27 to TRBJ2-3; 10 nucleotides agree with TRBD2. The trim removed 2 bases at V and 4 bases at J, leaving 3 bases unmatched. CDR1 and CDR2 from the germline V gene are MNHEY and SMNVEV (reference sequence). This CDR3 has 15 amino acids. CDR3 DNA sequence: TGTGCCAGCAGTTTAAGCGGGGGGGCCCCAGATACGCAGTATTTT. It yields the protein CASSLSGGAPDTQYF.